There are a few counts of the clone carrying this TCR beta chain. Its target is unknown. The source of the sample is a study of T cells in Graves' hyperthyroidism and ophthalmopathy. Regarding the study as a whole: The majority of expanded thyroid clonotypes above 0.001 also appeared in blood.

Regions amplified from RNA transcripts were the TCR beta CDR3 regions. TCR CDR3 regions were first amplified by RT-PCR with HTBI primers. TCRdb used MiXCR to reprocess the multiplex PCR reads, holding one entry per CDR3 protein. This table has about 270,000 distinct CDR3 sequences, approximately 23% appearing once. The CDR3 sequence is 13 residues long. Deletions cut 4 bases from V and 4 bases from J, with 10 bases between. Per germline, CDR1 SEHNR and CDR2 FQNEAQ (reference sequence). The sequenced sample consisted of blood. The source is a man in his thirties or forties with Graves' ophthalmopathy. The chain employs TRBV7-9 and TRBJ2-5; the D gene is possibly TRBD2 (5 bases). Written as DNA, the CDR3 is TGTGCCAGCAGCTACGGAGGAGGAGAGACCCAGTACTTC. As protein: CASSYGGGETQYF.